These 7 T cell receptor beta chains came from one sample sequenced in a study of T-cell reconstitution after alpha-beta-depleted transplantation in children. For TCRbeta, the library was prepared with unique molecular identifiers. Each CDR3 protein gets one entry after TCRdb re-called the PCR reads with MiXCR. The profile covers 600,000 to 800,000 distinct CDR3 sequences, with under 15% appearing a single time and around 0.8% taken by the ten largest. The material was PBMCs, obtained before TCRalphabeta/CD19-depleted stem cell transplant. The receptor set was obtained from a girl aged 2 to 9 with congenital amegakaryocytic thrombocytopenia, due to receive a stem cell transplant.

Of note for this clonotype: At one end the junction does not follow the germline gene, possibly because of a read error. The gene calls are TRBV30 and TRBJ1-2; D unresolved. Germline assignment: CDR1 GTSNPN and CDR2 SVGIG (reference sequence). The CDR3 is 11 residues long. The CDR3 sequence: CAWSVPGYKAF. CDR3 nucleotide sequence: TGTGCCTGGAGTGTCCCGGGGTACAAGGCCTTC.

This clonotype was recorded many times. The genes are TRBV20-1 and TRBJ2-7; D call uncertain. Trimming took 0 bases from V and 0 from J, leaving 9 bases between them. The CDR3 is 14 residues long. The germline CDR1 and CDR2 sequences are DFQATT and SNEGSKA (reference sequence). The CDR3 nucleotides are TGCAGTGCTAGAGAGGGCAGGAGCTCCTACGAGCAGTACTTC. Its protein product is CSAREGRSSYEQYF.

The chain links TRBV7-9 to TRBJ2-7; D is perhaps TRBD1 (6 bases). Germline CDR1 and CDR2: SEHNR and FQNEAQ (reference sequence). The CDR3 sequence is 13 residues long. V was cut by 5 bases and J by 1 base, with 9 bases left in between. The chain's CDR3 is CASSRQASYEQYF. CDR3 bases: TGTGCCAGCAGCCGACAGGCTTCCTACGAGCAGTACTTC.

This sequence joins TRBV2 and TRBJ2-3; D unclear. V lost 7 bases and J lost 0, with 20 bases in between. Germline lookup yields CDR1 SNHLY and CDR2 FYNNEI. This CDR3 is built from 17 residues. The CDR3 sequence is CASKSRRAAGSTDTQYF. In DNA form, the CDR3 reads TGTGCCAGCAAGAGCCGCCGGGCTGCCGGTAGCACAGATACGCAGTATTTT. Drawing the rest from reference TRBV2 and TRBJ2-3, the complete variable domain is EPEVTQTPSHQVTQMGQEVILRCVPISNHLYFYWYRQILGQKVEFLVSFYNNEISEKSEIFDDQFSVERPDGSNFTLKIRSTKLEDSAMYFCASKSRRAAGSTDTQYFGPGTRLTVL.

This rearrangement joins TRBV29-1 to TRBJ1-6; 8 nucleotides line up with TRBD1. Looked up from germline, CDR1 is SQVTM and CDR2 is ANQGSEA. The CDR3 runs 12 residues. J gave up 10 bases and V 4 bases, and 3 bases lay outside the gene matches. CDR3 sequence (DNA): TGCAGCGTTGGAGACAGGGGCTCACCCCTCCACTTT. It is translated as CSVGDRGSPLHF.

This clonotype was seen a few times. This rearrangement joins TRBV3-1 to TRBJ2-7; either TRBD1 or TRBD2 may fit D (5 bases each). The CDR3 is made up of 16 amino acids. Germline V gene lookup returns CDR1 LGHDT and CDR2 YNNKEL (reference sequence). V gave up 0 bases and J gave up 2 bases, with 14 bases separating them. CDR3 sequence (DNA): TGTGCCAGCAGCCAAGATTCCGGGACCAAGACCTACGAGCAGTACTTC. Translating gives CASSQDSGTKTYEQYF.

CDR3 DNA sequence: TGTGCCAGCAGCTTAGTCGGCGGGAGGGACCCTGTTGGTGAGCAGTTCTTC. Encoded protein: CASSLVGGRDPVGEQFF. This chain connects TRBV11-2 to TRBJ2-1, with 9 bases that match TRBD2. In germline, CDR1 is SGHAT, CDR2 FQNNGV. This CDR3 has 17 amino acids. V lost 1 base and J lost 9; bases outside the gene matches: 13.